This T cell receptor (beta chain) originates from a study of control samples from healthy donors and cancer patients. The protocol was immunoSEQ multiplex PCR, while the TCRdb copy is restricted to in-frame clones and leaves out a portion. The sample records approximately 160,000 clones, approximately 94% being singletons. The TCR sequence derives from a woman under 30 in good health. The sample was blood.

CDR3 in DNA: TGTGCCAGCAGCTTAGCGGGGACACTATACGAGCAGTACTTC. This gives the protein CASSLAGTLYEQYF. The V gene is TRBV7-9, the J gene TRBJ2-7; weak D call: TRBD1 (6 bases). Between the trimmed V and J ends, which lost 0 bases and 4 bases, there was a span of 10 bases. CDR3 length: 14 amino acids. CDR1 SEHNR and CDR2 FQNEAQ come from the germline V gene (reference sequence).